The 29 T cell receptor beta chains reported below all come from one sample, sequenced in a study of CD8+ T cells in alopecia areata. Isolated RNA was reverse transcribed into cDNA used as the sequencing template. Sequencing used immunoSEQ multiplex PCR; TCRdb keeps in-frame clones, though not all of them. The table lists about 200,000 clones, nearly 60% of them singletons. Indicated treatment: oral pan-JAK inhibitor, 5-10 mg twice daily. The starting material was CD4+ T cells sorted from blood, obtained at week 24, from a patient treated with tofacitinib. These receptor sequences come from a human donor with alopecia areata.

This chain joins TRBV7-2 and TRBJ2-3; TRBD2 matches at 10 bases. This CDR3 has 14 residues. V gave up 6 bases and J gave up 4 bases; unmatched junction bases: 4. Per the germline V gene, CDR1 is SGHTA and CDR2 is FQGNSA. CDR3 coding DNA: TGTGCCAGCAGAAATCTAGCGGGAGCAGATACGCAGTATTTT. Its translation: CASRNLAGADTQYF.

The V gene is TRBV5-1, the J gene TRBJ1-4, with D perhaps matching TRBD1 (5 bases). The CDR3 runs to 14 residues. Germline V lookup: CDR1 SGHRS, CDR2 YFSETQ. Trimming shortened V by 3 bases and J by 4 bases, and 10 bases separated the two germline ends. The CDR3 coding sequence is TGCGCCAGCAGCTATCAGGGCGGTAATGAAAAACTGTTTTTT. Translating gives CASSYQGGNEKLFF. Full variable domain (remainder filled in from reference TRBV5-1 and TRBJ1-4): KAGVTQTPRYLIKTRGQQVTLSCSPISGHRSVSWYQQTPGQGLQFLFEYFSETQRNKGNFPGRFSGRQFSNSRSEMNVSTLELGDSALYLCASSYQGGNEKLFFGSGTQLSVL.

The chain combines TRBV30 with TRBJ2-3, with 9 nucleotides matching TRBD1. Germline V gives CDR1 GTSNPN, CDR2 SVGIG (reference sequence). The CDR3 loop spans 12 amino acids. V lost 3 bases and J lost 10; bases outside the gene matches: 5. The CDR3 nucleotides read TGTGCCTGGAGGGCACAGGGGGCCCCGCAGTATTTT. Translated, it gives CAWRAQGAPQYF.

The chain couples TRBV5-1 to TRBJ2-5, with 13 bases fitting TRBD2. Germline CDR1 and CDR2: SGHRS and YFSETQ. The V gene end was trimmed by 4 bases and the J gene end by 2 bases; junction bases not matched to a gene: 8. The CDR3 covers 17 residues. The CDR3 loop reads CASSGGLAGDRQETQYF. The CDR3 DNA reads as TGCGCCAGCAGCGGCGGACTAGCGGGGGACCGTCAAGAGACCCAGTACTTC.

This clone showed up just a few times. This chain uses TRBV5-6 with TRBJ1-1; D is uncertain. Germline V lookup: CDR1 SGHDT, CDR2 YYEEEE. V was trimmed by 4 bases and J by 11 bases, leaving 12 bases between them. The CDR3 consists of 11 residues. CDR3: CASSKDGSAFF. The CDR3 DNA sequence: TGTGCCAGCAGCAAGGACGGATCGGCTTTCTTT.

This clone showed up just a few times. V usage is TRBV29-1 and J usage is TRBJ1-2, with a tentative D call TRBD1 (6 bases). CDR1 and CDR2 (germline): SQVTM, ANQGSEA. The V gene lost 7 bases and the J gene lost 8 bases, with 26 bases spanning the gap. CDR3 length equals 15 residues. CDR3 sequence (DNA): TGCAGCGCCGTACCCGGGACATTAAAAGGGGAAGGCTACACCTTC. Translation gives CSAVPGTLKGEGYTF.

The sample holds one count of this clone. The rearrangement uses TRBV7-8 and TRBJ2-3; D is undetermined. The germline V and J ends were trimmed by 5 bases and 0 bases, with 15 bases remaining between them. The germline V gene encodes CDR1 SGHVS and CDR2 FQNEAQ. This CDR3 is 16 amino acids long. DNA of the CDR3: TGTGCCAGCAGCCATCGGCCCGTCGCTAGCACAGATACGCAGTATTTT. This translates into CASSHRPVASTDTQYF.

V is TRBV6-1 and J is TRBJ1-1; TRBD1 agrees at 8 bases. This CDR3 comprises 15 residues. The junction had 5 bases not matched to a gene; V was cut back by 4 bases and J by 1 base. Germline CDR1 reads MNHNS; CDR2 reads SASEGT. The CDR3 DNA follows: TGTGCCAGCAGTGGTCGACAGGGGACGAACACTGAAGCTTTCTTT. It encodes CASSGRQGTNTEAFF.

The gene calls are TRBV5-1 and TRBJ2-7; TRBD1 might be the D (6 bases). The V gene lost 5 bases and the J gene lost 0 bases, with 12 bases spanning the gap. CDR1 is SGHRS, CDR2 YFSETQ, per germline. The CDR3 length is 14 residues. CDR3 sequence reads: CASRAGTNSYEQYF. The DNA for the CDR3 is TGCGCCAGCAGGGCCGGGACAAACTCCTACGAGCAGTACTTC. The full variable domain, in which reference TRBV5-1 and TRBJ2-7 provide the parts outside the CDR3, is KAGVTQTPRYLIKTRGQQVTLSCSPISGHRSVSWYQQTPGQGLQFLFEYFSETQRNKGNFPGRFSGRQFSNSRSEMNVSTLELGDSALYLCASRAGTNSYEQYFGPGTRLTVT.

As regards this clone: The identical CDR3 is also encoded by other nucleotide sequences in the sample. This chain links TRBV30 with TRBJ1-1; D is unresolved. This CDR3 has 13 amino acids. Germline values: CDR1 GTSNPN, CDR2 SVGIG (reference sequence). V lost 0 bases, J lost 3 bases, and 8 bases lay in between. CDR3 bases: TGTGCCTGGAGTGTAATGGGCGACACTGAAGCTTTCTTT. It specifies CAWSVMGDTEAFF.

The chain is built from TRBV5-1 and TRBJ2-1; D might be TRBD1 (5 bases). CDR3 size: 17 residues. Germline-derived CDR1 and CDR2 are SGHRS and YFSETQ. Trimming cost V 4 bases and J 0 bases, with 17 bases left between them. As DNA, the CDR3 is TGCGCCAGCAGCCCGTACAATCGACAGAGCTCCTACAATGAGCAGTTCTTC. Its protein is CASSPYNRQSSYNEQFF.

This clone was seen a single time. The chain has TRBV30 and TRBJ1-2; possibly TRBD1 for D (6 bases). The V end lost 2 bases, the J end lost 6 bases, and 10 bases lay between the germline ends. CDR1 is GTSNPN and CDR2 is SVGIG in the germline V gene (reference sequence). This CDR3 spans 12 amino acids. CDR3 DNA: TGTGCCTGGAGTCGGACAGTGGATGGCTACACCTTC. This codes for CAWSRTVDGYTF. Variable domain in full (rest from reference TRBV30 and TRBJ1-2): SQTIHQWPATLVQPVGSPLSLECTVEGTSNPNLYWYRQAAGRGLQLLFYSVGIGQISSEVPQNLSASRPQDRQFILSSKKLLLSDSGFYLCAWSRTVDGYTFGSGTRLTVV.

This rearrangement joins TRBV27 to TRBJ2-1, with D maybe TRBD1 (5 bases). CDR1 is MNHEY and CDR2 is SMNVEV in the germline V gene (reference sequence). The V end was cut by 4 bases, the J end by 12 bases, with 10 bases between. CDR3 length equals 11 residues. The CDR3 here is CASSSITGQFF. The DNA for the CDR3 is TGTGCCAGCAGTTCTATAACAGGGCAGTTCTTC.

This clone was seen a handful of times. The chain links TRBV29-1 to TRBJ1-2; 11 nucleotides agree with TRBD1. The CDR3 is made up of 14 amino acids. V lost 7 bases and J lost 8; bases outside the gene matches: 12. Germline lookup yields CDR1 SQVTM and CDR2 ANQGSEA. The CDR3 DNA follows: TGCAGCGCCGATACCGGGACAGGGGGTGACGGCTACACCTTC. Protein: CSADTGTGGDGYTF. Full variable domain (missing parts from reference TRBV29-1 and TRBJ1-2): SAVISQKPSRDICQRGTSLTIQCQVDSQVTMMFWYRQQPGQSLTLIATANQGSEATYESGFVIDKFPISRPNLTFSTLTVSNMSPEDSSIYLCSADTGTGGDGYTFGSGTRLTVV.

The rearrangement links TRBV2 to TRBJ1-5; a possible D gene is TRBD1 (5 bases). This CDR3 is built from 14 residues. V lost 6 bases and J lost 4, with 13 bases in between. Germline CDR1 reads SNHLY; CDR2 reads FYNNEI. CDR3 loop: CASRDQGWNQPQHF. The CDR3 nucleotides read TGTGCCAGCAGGGATCAGGGATGGAATCAGCCCCAGCATTTT.

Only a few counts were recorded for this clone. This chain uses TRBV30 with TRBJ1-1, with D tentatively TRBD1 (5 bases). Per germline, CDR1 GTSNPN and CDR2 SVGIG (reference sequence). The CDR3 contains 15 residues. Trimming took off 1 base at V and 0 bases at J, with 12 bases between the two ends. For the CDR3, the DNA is TGTGCCTGGAGTGGCGCTGCAGGGATGAACACTGAAGCTTTCTTT. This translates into CAWSGAAGMNTEAFF.

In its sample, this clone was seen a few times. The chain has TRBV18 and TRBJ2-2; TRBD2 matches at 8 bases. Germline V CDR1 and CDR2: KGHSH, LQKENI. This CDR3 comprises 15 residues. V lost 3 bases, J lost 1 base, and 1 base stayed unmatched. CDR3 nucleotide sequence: TGTGCCAGCTCACCGCTAGCGGGGAACACCGGGGAGCTGTTTTTT. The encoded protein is CASSPLAGNTGELFF.

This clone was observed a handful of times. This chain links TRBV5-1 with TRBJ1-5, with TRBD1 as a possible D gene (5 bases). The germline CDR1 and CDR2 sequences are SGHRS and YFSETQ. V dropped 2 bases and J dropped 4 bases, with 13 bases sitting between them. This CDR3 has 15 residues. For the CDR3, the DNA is TGCGCCAGCAGCTTTGGTCCAGGGTCGAATCAGCCCCAGCATTTT. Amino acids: CASSFGPGSNQPQHF.

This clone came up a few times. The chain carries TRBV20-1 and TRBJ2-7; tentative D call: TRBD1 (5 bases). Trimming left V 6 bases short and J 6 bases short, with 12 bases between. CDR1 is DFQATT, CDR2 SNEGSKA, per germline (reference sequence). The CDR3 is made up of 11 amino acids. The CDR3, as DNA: TGCAGTGCGGCCAGGGCAATCGAGCAGTACTTC. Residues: CSAARAIEQYF.

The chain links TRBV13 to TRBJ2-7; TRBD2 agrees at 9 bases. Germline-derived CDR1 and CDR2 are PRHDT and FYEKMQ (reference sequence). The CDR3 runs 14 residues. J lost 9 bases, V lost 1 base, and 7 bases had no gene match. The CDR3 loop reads CASSLALAGRMQYF. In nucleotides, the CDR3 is TGTGCCAGCAGCTTAGCGCTAGCGGGACGTATGCAGTACTTC.

CDR3 region: CSVLLPGQGEAFF. The CDR3 DNA reads TGCAGCGTCTTGCTCCCGGGACAGGGCGAAGCTTTCTTT. The V gene is TRBV29-1, the J gene TRBJ1-1; 9 nucleotides agree with TRBD1. Trimming at V came to 6 bases and at J to 8 bases, leaving 10 bases not matched to a gene. The CDR3 is made up of 13 amino acids. Germline lookup yields CDR1 SQVTM and CDR2 ANQGSEA.

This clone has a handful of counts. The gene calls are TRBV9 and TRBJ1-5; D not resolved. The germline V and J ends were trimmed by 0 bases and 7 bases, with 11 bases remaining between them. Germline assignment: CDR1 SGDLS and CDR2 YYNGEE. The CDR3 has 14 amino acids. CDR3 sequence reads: CASSVEGNGQPQHF. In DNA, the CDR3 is TGTGCCAGCAGCGTAGAAGGGAATGGGCAGCCCCAGCATTTT.

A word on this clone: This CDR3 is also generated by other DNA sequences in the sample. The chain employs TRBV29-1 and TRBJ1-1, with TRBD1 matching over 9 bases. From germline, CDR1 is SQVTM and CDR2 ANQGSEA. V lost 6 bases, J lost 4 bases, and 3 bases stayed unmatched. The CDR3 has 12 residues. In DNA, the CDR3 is TGCAGCGTGGGACAGGGTCGCACTGAAGCTTTCTTT. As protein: CSVGQGRTEAFF.

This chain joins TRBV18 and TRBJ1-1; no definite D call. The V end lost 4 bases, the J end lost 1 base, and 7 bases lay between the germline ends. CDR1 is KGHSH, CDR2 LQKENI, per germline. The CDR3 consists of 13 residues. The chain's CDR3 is CASSLNRNTEAFF. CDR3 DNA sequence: TGTGCCAGCTCACTGAACAGGAACACTGAAGCTTTCTTT.

The CDR3 region has the DNA TGTGCCATCAGTGACGGGGGTTACAATGAGCAGTTCTTC. Residues: CAISDGGYNEQFF. The V call is TRBV10-3, the J call TRBJ2-1; D possibly corresponds to TRBD2 (6 bases). V was clipped by 3 bases and J by 4 bases, with 7 bases between them. The CDR3 length is 13 residues. CDR1 ENHRY and CDR2 SYGVKD come from the germline V gene.

In DNA, the CDR3 is TGTGCCAGCAGCTCGTGGCCCGGGACGAACGACTATGGCTACACCTTC. Protein sequence: CASSSWPGTNDYGYTF. This sequence joins TRBV7-2 and TRBJ1-2; D is possibly TRBD1 (5 bases). The CDR3 length is 16 residues. The V gene's germline CDR1 is SGHTA and CDR2 FQGNSA. Trimming shortened V by 4 bases and J by 3 bases, and 18 bases separated the two germline ends.

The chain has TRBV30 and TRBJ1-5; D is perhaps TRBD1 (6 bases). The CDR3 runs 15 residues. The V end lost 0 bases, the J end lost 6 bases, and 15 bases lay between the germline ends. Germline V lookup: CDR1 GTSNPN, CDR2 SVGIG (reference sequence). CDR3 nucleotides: TGTGCCTGGAGTGTAATGGGCCAGGGGAGTCAGCCCCAGCATTTT. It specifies CAWSVMGQGSQPQHF.

The CDR3 DNA is TGCGCCAGCAGCTCCCCGGCTCGGGATCTAGCGGATGGGGCCCAGTACTTC. Translated: CASSSPARDLADGAQYF. The V call is TRBV5-1, the J call TRBJ2-5; TRBD2 aligns across 7 bases. The CDR3 covers 17 residues. Germline lookup yields CDR1 SGHRS and CDR2 YFSETQ. The junction had 20 bases not matched to a gene; V was cut back by 3 bases and J by 9 bases.

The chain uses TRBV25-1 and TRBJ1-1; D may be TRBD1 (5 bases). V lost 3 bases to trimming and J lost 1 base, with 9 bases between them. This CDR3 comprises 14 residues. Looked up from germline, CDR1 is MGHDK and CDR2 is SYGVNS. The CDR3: CASSEPGRNTEAFF. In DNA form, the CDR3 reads TGTGCCAGCAGTGAGCCAGGGAGGAACACTGAAGCTTTCTTT.